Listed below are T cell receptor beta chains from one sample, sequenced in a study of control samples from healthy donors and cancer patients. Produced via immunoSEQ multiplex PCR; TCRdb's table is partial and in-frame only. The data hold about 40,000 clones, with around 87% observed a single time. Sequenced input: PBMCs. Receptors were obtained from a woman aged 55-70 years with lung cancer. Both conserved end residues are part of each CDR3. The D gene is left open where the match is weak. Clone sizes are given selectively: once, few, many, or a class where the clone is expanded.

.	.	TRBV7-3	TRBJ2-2	TGTGCCAGCAGCTTAATGGCAGGGATGGGTGGAACCACCGGGGAGCTGTTTTTT	CASSLMAGMGGTTGELFF
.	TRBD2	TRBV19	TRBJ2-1	TGTGCCAGTAGTCCGATTAGCGGGGACAATGAGCAGTTCTTC	CASSPISGDNEQFF
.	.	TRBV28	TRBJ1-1	TGTGCCAGCACCCCGCCAGGGTCGGAAGCTTTCTTT	CASTPPGSEAFF
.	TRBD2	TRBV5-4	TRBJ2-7	TGTGCCAGCAGCTGGGGACTAGCGGGAGGAAGCTCCTACGAGCAGTACTTC	CASSWGLAGGSSYEQYF
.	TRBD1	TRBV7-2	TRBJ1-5	TGTGCCAGCAGCCTGGGACAGGCCATGAATCAGCATTTT	CASSLGQAMNQHF
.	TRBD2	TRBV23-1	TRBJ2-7	TGCGCCAGCAGTCGAAGCGGGAGGAACTACGAGCAGTACTTC	CASSRSGRNYEQYF
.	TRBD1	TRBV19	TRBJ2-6	TGTGCCAGTAGTGTTGGACAGGACTCTGGGGCCAACGTCCTGACTTTC	CASSVGQDSGANVLTF
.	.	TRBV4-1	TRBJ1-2	TGCGCCAGCAGCCAAGGTTTGCGTGGCTACACCTTC	CASSQGLRGYTF
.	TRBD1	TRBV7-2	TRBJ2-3	TGTGCCAGCAGCTTAAGGGGGCTTATCACAGATACGCAGTATTTT	CASSLRGLITDTQYF
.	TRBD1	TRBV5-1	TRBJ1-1	TGCGCCAGCAACCTACAGGGGATTGGGGCTGAAGCTTTCTTT	CASNLQGIGAEAFF
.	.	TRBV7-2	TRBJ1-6	TGTGCCAGCAGCTCGTCCGGGACGGTAAATTCACCCCTCCACTTT	CASSSSGTVNSPLHF
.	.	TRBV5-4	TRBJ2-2	TGTGCCAGCAGCGGGCAGGAAGGGGCCGGGGAGCTGTTTTTT	CASSGQEGAGELFF
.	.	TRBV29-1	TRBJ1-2	TGCAGCGTTGTGGTCCACGGGGACGAGCCTTATGGCTACACCTTC	CSVVVHGDEPYGYTF
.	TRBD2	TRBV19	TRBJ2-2	TGTGCCAGTAGTGAACTAGCGGCGATCACAACGGGGGAGCTGTTTTTT	CASSELAAITTGELFF
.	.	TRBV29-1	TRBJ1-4	TGCAGCGTGAGGGCCGAACTAAATGAAAAACTGTTTTTT	CSVRAELNEKLFF
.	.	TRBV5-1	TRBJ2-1	TGCGCCAGCAGCTTGGGGATTGACAATGAGCAGTTCTTC	CASSLGIDNEQFF
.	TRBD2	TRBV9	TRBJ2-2	TGTGCCAGCAGCGTAAGCGGGATAAACACCGGGGAGCTGTTTTTT	CASSVSGINTGELFF
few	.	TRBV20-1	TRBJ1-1	TGCAGTGCTAGCGGGACGGCTGAAGCTTTCTTT	CSASGTAEAFF
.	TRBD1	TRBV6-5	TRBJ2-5	TGTGCCAGCAGTCAGGGGACAGGGGGCGCGGAGACCCAGTACTTC	CASSQGTGGAETQYF
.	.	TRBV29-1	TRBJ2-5	TGCAGCGCCCGGGATGTACAAGAGACCCAGTACTTC	CSARDVQETQYF
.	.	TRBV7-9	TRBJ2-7	TGTGCCAGCAGACCACTGCTCTCCTACGAGCAGTACTTC	CASRPLLSYEQYF
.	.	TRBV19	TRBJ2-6	TGTGCCAGTAGTATTGGGCGGAGGACTTTCTACTCTGGGGCCAACGTCCTGACTTTC	CASSIGRRTFYSGANVLTF
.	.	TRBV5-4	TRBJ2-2	TGTGCCAGCAGCTGGGAGCGACTAGGGGAGCTGTTTTTT	CASSWERLGELFF
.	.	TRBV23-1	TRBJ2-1	TGCGCCAGCAGTCAATTAGGTAATGAGCAGTTCTTC	CASSQLGNEQFF
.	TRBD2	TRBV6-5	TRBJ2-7	TGTGCCAGCAGTCATTCAGCGGGGACCTACGAGCAGTACTTC	CASSHSAGTYEQYF
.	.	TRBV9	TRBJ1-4	TGTGCCAGCAGCGTAGAAGTAACCCCGGGAGGGAAGATGCCTGAAGGTGAACTGTTTTTT	CASSVEVTPGGKMPEGELFF
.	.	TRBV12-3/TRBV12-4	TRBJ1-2	TGTGCCAGCAGCCTTGGACAGTATGGCTACACCTTC	CASSLGQYGYTF
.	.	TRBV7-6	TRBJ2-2	TGTGCCAGCAGCTCCGGGGACTCTTCCGGGGAGCTGTTTTTT	CASSSGDSSGELFF
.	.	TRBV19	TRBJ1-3	TGTGCCAGTAGTACAGGGACGGTTGGAGGCACCATATATTTT	CASSTGTVGGTIYF
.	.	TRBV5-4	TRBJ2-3	TGTGCCAGCAGCTTTAAGGGGGACTCAGATACGCAGTATTTT	CASSFKGDSDTQYF
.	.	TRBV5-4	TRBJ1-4	TGTGCCAGCAGCTTAGCGGGTTCGACTAATGAAAAACTGTTTTTT	CASSLAGSTNEKLFF
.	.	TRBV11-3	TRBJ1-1	TGTGCCAGCAGCTTAGGGGGCGGTGACACTGAAGCTTTCTTT	CASSLGGGDTEAFF
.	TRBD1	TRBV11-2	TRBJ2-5	TGTGCCAGCAGCTTTGGGGGACAGGAGACCCAGTACTTC	CASSFGGQETQYF
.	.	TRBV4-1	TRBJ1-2	TGCGCCAGCAGCCGTTCCGGGGACTATGGCTACACCTTC	CASSRSGDYGYTF
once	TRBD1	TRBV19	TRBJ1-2	TGTGCCAGTAGTTTCGGACAGGGTCTAGGCTACACCTTC	CASSFGQGLGYTF
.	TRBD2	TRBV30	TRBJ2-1	TGTGCCTTCAGTAGCGGGAGTGGGAATGAGCAGTTCTTC	CAFSSGSGNEQFF
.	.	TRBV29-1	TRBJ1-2	TGCAGCGTTCACGGAAACTATGGCTACACCTTC	CSVHGNYGYTF
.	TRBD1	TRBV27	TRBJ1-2	TGTGCCAGCGGCCTAGGAGGGACAGCCCTTATTAGCTACACCTTC	CASGLGGTALISYTF
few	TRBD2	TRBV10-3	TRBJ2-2	TGTGCCATCAGTGAGTTCCGGGAGCCTAGCGGGGCAACCGGGGAGCTGTTTTTT	CAISEFREPSGATGELFF
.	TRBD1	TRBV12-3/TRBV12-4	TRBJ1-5	TGTGCCAGCAGTACAGGGGATACTCAGCCCCAGCATTTT	CASSTGDTQPQHF
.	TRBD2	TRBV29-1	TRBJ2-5	TGCAGCGTTGACCTAGCGGACCAAGAGACCCAGTACTTC	CSVDLADQETQYF
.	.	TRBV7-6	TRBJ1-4	TGTGCCAGCAGCGCAATTGGACGGGACTCCGAAAAACTGTTTTTT	CASSAIGRDSEKLFF
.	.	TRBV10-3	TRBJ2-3	TGTGCCATCAGTGAGTCACGGCTAGAGGGGCACTCGGATACGCAGTATTTT	CAISESRLEGHSDTQYF
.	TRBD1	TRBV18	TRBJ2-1	TGTGCCAGCTCACCTTCGACAGGGGATGAGCAGTTCTTC	CASSPSTGDEQFF
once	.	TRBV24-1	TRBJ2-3	TGTGCCACCAGTGATCCGCACGACACAAACACAGATACGCAGTATTTT	CATSDPHDTNTDTQYF
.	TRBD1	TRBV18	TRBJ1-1	TGTGCCAGCTCACCACAGGGACAGTCTTACACTGAAGCTTTCTTT	CASSPQGQSYTEAFF
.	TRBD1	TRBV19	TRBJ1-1	TGTGCCAGTAGTACCTTGGGACAGGGAGTCATATGGAACACTGAAGCTTTCTTT	CASSTLGQGVIWNTEAFF
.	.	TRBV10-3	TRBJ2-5	TGTGCCATCAGTGACTATCAGGGAGAGACCCAGTACTTC	CAISDYQGETQYF
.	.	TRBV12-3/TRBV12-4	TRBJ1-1	TGTGCCAGCAGGACCCAGGAAAACACTGAAGCTTTCTTT	CASRTQENTEAFF
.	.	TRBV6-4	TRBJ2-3	TGTGCCAGCAGAGGGCCGGGCACAGATACGCAGTATTTT	CASRGPGTDTQYF
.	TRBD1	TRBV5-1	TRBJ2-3	TGCGCCAGCAGCACGGGCCGCAGGGGGCGAACCACAGATACGCAGTATTTT	CASSTGRRGRTTDTQYF
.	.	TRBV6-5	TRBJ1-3	TGTGCCAGCAGCGGAGAATCTGGAAACACCATATATTTT	CASSGESGNTIYF
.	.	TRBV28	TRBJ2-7	TGTGCCAGCAGACACCTTAGCCCGGCGGGCTACGAGCAGTACTTC	CASRHLSPAGYEQYF
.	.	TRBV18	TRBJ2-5	TGTGCCAGCTCACCAGGGCGAGAGACCCAGTACTTC	CASSPGRETQYF
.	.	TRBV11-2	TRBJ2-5	TGTGCCAGCAGCCCGAACAGGGGAGGGAAGACCCAGTACTTC	CASSPNRGGKTQYF
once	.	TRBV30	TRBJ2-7	TGTGCCTGGGGGCCCTCCCACGAGCAGTACTTC	CAWGPSHEQYF
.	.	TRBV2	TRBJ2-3	TGTGCCAGACGGCCCCTCCCGGGAGATACGCAGTATTTT	CARRPLPGDTQYF
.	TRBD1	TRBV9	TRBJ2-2	TGTGCCAGCAGCCCTCATGAGGGGGCCACCGGGGAGCTGTTTTTT	CASSPHEGATGELFF
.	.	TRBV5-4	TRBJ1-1	TGTGCCAGCAGGGACGACTTGCGGGGAGACGCTTTCTTT	CASRDDLRGDAFF